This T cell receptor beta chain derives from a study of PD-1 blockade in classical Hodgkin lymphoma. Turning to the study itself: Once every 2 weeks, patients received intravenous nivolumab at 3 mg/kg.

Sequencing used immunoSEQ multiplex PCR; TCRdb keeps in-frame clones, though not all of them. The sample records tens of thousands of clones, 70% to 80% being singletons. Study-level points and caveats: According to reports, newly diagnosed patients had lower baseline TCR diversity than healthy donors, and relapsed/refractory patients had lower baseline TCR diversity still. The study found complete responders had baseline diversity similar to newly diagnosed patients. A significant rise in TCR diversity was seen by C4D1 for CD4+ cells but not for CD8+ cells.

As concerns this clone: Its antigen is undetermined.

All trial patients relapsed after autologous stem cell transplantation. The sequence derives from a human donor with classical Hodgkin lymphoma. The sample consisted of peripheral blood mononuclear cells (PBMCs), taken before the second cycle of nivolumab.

CDR3 coding DNA: TGTGCCAGTAGTATAGATTCGGCCCGGGGTCAGCCCCAGCATTTT. This translates into CASSIDSARGQPQHF. This chain joins TRBV19 and TRBJ1-5; unclear D gene. The germline CDR1 and CDR2 sequences are LNHDA and SQIVND (reference sequence). The CDR3 loop spans 15 amino acids. The V end lost 0 bases, the J end lost 6 bases, and 12 bases lay between the germline ends.